One sample yielded the 14 T cell receptor beta chains listed below, sequenced in a study of breast tumors, draining lymph nodes, adjacent tissues. Breast cancer patients provided tissue from their axillary draining lymph nodes. TCRdb called the multiplex PCR reads again in MiXCR, with one record for every CDR3 protein. This table holds 150,000 to 250,000 distinct CDR3 sequences, 25% to 40% found once. Specimen: axillary lymph node tissue. These receptors came from a female donor with breast cancer. Some clones in this sample may be carry-over from other donors' samples.

In this sample, this clonotype turned up many times. This chain joins TRBV19 and TRBJ1-5; D is unclear. This CDR3 comprises 15 residues. Trimming left V 6 bases short and J 0 bases short, with 12 bases between. Germline V gene data show CDR1 as LNHDA and CDR2 as SQIVND (reference sequence). For the CDR3, the DNA is TGTGCCAGTAGCATTAGGACGGATAGCAATCAGCCCCAGCATTTT. Translation: CASSIRTDSNQPQHF.

V usage is TRBV6-6 and J usage is TRBJ2-5; D may be TRBD1 (6 bases). V was pared by 6 bases and J by 7 bases, with 12 bases between. The CDR3 sequence is 12 residues long. Germline V gene sequence: CDR1 MNHNY, CDR2 SVGAGI (reference sequence). The CDR3, as DNA: TGTGCCAGCAGCCCCGGCAGGGGGACCCAGTACTTC. Translated, it gives CASSPGRGTQYF.

This clonotype showed up many times. The V gene is TRBV3-1, the J gene TRBJ1-2; maybe TRBD1 (5 bases). Germline V gene data show CDR1 as LGHDT and CDR2 as YNNKEL (reference sequence). The CDR3 consists of 15 residues. V lost 1 base to trimming and J lost 8 bases, with 17 bases between them. CDR3 nucleotides: TGTGCCAGCAGCCAAGCAGGGACGGGTTTGGGCGGCTACACCTTC. Protein sequence: CASSQAGTGLGGYTF.

This clonotype was seen at least ten times. CDR3 in DNA: TGTGCCAGCAGCTTGGGGGGGTCCCCCTATTCACCCCTCCACTTT. It is translated as CASSLGGSPYSPLHF. The chain joins TRBV5-6 to TRBJ1-6, with a tentative D call TRBD1 (5 bases). Looked up from germline, CDR1 is SGHDT and CDR2 is YYEEEE. V shed 0 bases and J shed 8 bases, with 12 bases lying between them. The CDR3 has 15 amino acids. Looking up the rest from reference TRBV5-6 and TRBJ1-6 gives the full variable domain: DAGVTQSPTHLIKTRGQQVTLRCSPKSGHDTVSWYQQALGQGPQFIFQYYEEEERQRGNFPDRFSGHQFPNYSSELNVNALLLGDSALYLCASSLGGSPYSPLHFGNGTRLTVT.

This clonotype turned up a few times. A much larger clonotype is one base distant, so this may be a read error. Given the absence of the conserved phenylalanine or tryptophan at the CDR3 end, a read error is likely. The limits of the CDR3 on the DNA are not certain, so only TCRdb's listed CDR3 is given. The CDR3 loop is CASGFEVGGG. The chain uses TRBV12-5 and TRBJ2-5; TRBD2 is taken as the D call from the table, unchecked against the DNA. The CDR3 totals 10 residues, both ends included. Germline CDR1 and CDR2: LGHNT and FRNRAP.

This clonotype was observed at least ten times. The chain employs TRBV20-1 and TRBJ2-5; the D gene could be TRBD1 or TRBD2 (5 bases each). The CDR3 consists of 14 residues. Germline V gene lookup returns CDR1 DFQATT and CDR2 SNEGSKA (reference sequence). Trimming shortened V by 0 bases and J by 5 bases, and 13 bases separated the two germline ends. The CDR3: CSARDLGEGETQYF. CDR3 coding DNA: TGCAGTGCTAGAGACTTGGGGGAAGGGGAGACCCAGTACTTC.

The CDR3 protein is CASSSPRTGVGSGGAIDEQFF. CDR3 DNA: TGTGCCAGCAGCTCTCCCCGGACAGGGGTTGGCTCGGGGGGGGCGATCGATGAGCAGTTCTTC. The rearrangement links TRBV12-3 or TRBV12-4 to TRBJ2-1, with D possibly matching TRBD1 (9 bases). The ends were cut back, 6 bases at V and 8 bases at J, with 38 bases in the middle. The CDR3 totals 21 residues.

This clonotype occurred many times. This chain connects TRBV27 to TRBJ1-6; 8 bases align to TRBD1. This CDR3 region has 13 residues. V gave up 8 bases and J gave up 8 bases; unmatched junction bases: 5. Germline CDR1 is MNHEY and CDR2 is SMNVEV (reference sequence). The CDR3 spells CASRTGWDSPLHF. CDR3 nucleotides: TGTGCCAGCCGGACAGGGTGGGATTCACCCCTCCACTTT.

As to this clonotype: A read error may explain this, as a much larger clone is one base away. V and J are TRBV6-6 and TRBJ2-7; the D is unclear. The CDR3 runs 14 residues. V was pared by 8 bases and J by 2 bases, with 16 bases between. From germline, CDR1 is MNHNY and CDR2 SVGAGI (reference sequence). The CDR3: CASGGVDGPYEQYF. CDR3 DNA: TGTGCCAGCGGCGGTGTAGACGGTCCCTACGAGCAGTACTTC.

This clonotype was seen many times. The CDR3 nucleotides read TGCAGCGTTTTCGGGACAGGGGGTTGGTATGGCTACACCTTC. It encodes CSVFGTGGWYGYTF. The chain couples TRBV29-1 to TRBJ1-2, with 11 bases fitting TRBD1. Trimming took 5 bases from V and 5 from J; bases not matched to a gene: 7. This CDR3 has 14 amino acids. The germline V gene encodes CDR1 SQVTM and CDR2 ANQGSEA.

A word on this clonotype: An end of the junction differs from the germline gene, which may be a read error. The rearrangement links TRBV6-6 to TRBJ1-2, with 9 bases lining up with TRBD1. Per the germline V gene, CDR1 is MNHNY and CDR2 is SVGAGI (reference sequence). The CDR3 has 15 residues. The CDR3 DNA sequence: TGTGCCAGCAGTCACTCCACAGGGGGCAACTATGGCTACACCTTC. Translated, it gives CASSHSTGGNYGYTF.

This clonotype was seen ten or more times. J is TRBJ2-3 and V is TRBV11-2, with 8 positions matching TRBD2. J was trimmed by 0 bases and V by 1 base; bases with no gene match: 12. CDR3 size: 19 residues. CDR1 is SGHAT, CDR2 FQNNGV, per germline. Written as DNA, the CDR3 is TGTGCCAGCAGCTTAGGAGTCGGCGGGAGGAAACCTAGCACAGATACGCAGTATTTT. It codes for CASSLGVGGRKPSTDTQYF.

J is TRBJ2-5 and V is TRBV2; 9 nucleotides align to TRBD2. The length of the CDR3 is 15 residues. The germline V gene has CDR1 SNHLY and CDR2 FYNNEI. J was trimmed by 1 base and V by 5 bases; bases with no gene match: 5. CDR3 amino acids: CASSKLTSGQETQYF. CDR3 DNA sequence: TGTGCCAGCAGTAAGCTGACTAGCGGCCAAGAGACCCAGTACTTC.

This clonotype was detected many times. V gene TRBV6-1 combines with J gene TRBJ2-1; D is uncertain. CDR1 is MNHNS, CDR2 SASEGT, per germline. The CDR3 length is 11 residues. The V end lost 4 bases, the J end lost 10 bases, and 8 bases lay between the germline ends. CDR3 DNA: TGTGCCAGCAGTGCTGTGAGGGAGCAGTTCTTC. As protein: CASSAVREQFF.